This T cell receptor beta chain was recorded in a study of blood T cell repertoires in COVID-19 (dated by TCRdb to 2019 to 2021). With respect to the entire study: Samples covering the acute and convalescent phases of COVID-19 were provided by collaborators in the United States, Italy and Spain. The dataset comprised deeply sampled blood TCRbeta repertoires from subjects exposed to, actively infected with, or recovered from COVID-19. The prospective study material was composed of cDNA or gDNA derived from T cells, B-cell-depleted T cells, or PBMCs. The samples were drawn from two sources: the first 160 participants of the ongoing ImmuneRACE study, and 950 to 1,500 subjects contributed by 6 global collaborators. Where HLA class I and class II types were available, the types were taken from metadata supplied by the sample provider, not from assay-based typing. Sample metadata almost always included a de-identified subject ID, COVID-19 status, age in years and sex. The repertoires were released in a freely available public database meant as a resource for research on the immune response to SARS-CoV-2.

The CDR3 runs 16 amino acids, cysteine and phenylalanine included. Only the CDR3 DNA is retained, 48 bases long and in frame from the first base. The germline V gene sets CDR1 to SNHLY and CDR2 to FYNNEI. Compared with germline, V lacks 2 bases and J lacks 6 bases; bases without a gene match: 9. The collaborating institutions used their own protocols to collect whole blood in K2EDTA tubes. For TCRbeta analysis, collaborators shipped samples as frozen whole blood, isolated PBMCs, or DNA extracted from either of those sample types. On this clone: No antigen is known for it. No clone much larger than this one lies a single base away; base qualities are absent.

Study-wide conclusions, independent of this receptor: The amount of clinical and demographic metadata varied by source and participant and was provided uncurated.

The immunoSEQ Assay, a bias-controlled multiplex PCR, was used to amplify TCRbeta CDR3 regions from genomic DNA. As for the original processing: Nucleated cell counts per sample were estimated from amplification of reference gene primers within the assay. To quantify the absolute abundance of each unique TCRbeta CDR3 rearrangement, sequence reads were collapsed and filtered. Productive Simpson clonality was computed per sample as the square root of Simpson's diversity index over productive rearrangements. The clones in this table, taken by TCRdb from immuneACCESS, are in-frame only. Not every clone is retained; where verified, under half of the shortfall comes from an unresolved V gene, and the cause of the rest is unknown. V, J and clone size derive from that table, while D and trimming were established from the DNA sequence. Within this sample are a few hundred thousand clones, with around 90% of them counted one time only. 0.95% to 1.5% of the sample is held by the ten biggest clonotypes.

This sequence originates from a man aged 40-49 years with acute or convalescent COVID-19. The material sequenced was peripheral blood. The V and J segments used are TRBV2 and TRBJ2-1, and TRBD2 matches 8 of the central bases. CDR3 loop: CASSETAGGTLNEQFF. Here is the DNA: TGTGCCAGCAGTGAAACGGCGGGGGGTACCCTCAATGAGCAGTTCTTC.